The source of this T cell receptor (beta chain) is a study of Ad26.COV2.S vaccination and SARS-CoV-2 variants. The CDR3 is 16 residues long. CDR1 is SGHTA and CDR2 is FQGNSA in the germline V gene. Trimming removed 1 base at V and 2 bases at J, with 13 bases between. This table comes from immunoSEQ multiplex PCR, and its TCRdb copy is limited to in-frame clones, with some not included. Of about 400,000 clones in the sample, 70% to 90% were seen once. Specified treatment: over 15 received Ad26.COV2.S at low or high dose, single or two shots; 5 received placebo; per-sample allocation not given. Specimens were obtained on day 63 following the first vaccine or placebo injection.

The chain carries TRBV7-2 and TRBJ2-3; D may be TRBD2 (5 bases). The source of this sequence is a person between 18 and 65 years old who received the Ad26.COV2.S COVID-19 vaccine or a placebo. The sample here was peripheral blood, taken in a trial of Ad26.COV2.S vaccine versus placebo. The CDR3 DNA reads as TGTGCCAGCAGCTTAGGGTTCGGGGTACACACAGATACGCAGTATTTT. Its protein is CASSLGFGVHTDTQYF.